The 3 T cell receptor beta chains listed next were all sequenced from one sample in a study of cytomegalovirus exposure and HLA in healthy donors. Primers included in the PCR were 60 Vbeta and 13 Jbeta primers. TCRdb's copy holds only in-frame clones and misses some; the assay was immunoSEQ multiplex PCR. This listing includes around 31,000 clones. Sequenced input: PBMCs. Every receptor here comes from a female donor in good health and CMV-seronegative.

The V and J genes are TRBV29-1 and TRBJ2-5, with D hard to call. The CDR3 is 13 residues long. Trimming removed 4 bases at V and 2 bases at J, with 11 bases between. The germline V gene has CDR1 SQVTM and CDR2 ANQGSEA. The DNA for the CDR3 is TGCAGCGTTGTCGGAGAGGTACAAGAGACCCAGTACTTC. Protein sequence: CSVVGEVQETQYF.

This rearrangement joins TRBV7-8 to TRBJ2-7, with D perhaps TRBD2 (6 bases). This CDR3 has 13 residues. The V gene's germline CDR1 is SGHVS and CDR2 FQNEAQ. Between the trimmed V and J ends, which lost 4 bases and 2 bases, there was a span of 9 bases. CDR3 amino acids: CASSSGLTYEQYF. The DNA for the CDR3 is TGTGCCAGCAGCTCGGGACTGACCTACGAGCAGTACTTC.

The J gene is TRBJ2-5, the V gene TRBV4-2, with D perhaps TRBD1 (6 bases). This CDR3 contains 15 residues. V shed 0 bases and J shed 5 bases, with 13 bases lying between them. Germline CDR1 LGHNA, CDR2 YNFKEQ. The CDR3 sequence is CASSQEYTGQETQYF. The DNA of the CDR3 is TGTGCCAGCAGCCAAGAGTATACAGGACAGGAGACCCAGTACTTC.